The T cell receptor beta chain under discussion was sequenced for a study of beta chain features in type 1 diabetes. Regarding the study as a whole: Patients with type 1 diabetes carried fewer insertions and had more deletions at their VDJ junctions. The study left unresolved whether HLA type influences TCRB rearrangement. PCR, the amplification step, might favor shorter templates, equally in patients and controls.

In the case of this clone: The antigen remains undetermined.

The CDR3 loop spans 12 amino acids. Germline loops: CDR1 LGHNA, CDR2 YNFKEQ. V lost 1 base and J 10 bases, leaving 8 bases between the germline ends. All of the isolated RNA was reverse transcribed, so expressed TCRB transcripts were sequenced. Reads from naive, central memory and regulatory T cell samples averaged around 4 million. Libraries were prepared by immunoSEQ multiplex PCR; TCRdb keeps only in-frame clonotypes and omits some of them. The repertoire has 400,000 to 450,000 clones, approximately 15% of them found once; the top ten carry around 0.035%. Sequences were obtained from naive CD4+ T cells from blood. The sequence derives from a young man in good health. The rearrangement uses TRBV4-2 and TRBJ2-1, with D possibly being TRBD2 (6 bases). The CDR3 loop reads CASSQAGGEQFF. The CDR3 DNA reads TGTGCCAGCAGCCAAGCCGGAGGGGAGCAGTTCTTC.